Below are 26 T cell receptor beta chains sequenced from a single sample in a study of naive and memory T cell subsets. Two oligonucleotides, mixed equimolar, formed the beta constant-region primer covering TRBC1 and TRBC2. Nested alpha and beta constant-region primers with the SP2 primer drove four PCR rounds on ligated cDNA. TCRdb analysed the UMI-ligation and nested PCR reads with MiXCR anew, one entry per CDR3 protein. The repertoire includes approximately 140,000 distinct CDR3 sequences, about 20% of them detected once, and 0.09% to 0.13% sits in the top ten. Findings and limits, study-wide: Naive repertoires, especially CD8, held a few larger clonotypes, possibly memory cells re-expressing CD45RA.

No antigens are known for them. The sequencing input was naive CD4+ T cells from blood. The receptor source for this set is a human donor in good health.

This clonotype turned up a few times. The chain combines TRBV6-6 with TRBJ1-6; 8 bases are shared with TRBD1. CDR3 length equals 15 residues. The V gene's germline CDR1 is MNHNY and CDR2 SVGAGI (reference sequence). V dropped 7 bases and J dropped 8; count of bases not matched to a gene: 10. CDR3 protein: CASNLRQGIDSPLHF. The CDR3, as DNA: TGTGCCAGCAACCTAAGACAGGGGATTGATTCACCCCTCCACTTT.

Many counts were recorded for this clonotype. CDR3: CSARDQGQPQHF. CDR3 nucleotide sequence: TGCAGTGCTAGAGACCAAGGACAGCCCCAGCATTTT. The genes are TRBV20-1 and TRBJ1-5; D call uncertain. CDR1 is DFQATT, CDR2 SNEGSKA, per germline (reference sequence). The CDR3 totals 12 residues. Trimming pared 0 bases from V and 7 bases from J, leaving 7 bases between.

This rearrangement joins TRBV27 to TRBJ2-1, with 9 positions matching TRBD1. V lost 9 bases, J lost 8 bases, and 8 bases stayed unmatched. The CDR3 covers 13 residues. Germline V gene data show CDR1 as MNHEY and CDR2 as SMNVEV (reference sequence). The CDR3 reads CARGQGLRYEQFF. The CDR3 DNA follows: TGTGCCAGGGGACAGGGTCTCAGGTATGAGCAGTTCTTC.

This clonotype was recorded a few times. The V call is TRBV18, the J call TRBJ2-1; the D call may be TRBD1 or TRBD2 (5 bases each). The CDR3 sequence is 14 residues long. The ends were cut back, 3 bases at V and 5 bases at J, with 11 bases in the middle. Per the germline V gene, CDR1 is KGHSH and CDR2 is LQKENI. CDR3 in amino acids: CASSPRDDHNEQFF. The CDR3, as DNA: TGTGCCAGCTCACCTCGGGACGATCACAATGAGCAGTTCTTC.

The chain joins TRBV28 to TRBJ2-1; 9 nucleotides align to TRBD1. J was trimmed by 7 bases and V by 3 bases; bases with no gene match: 4. Looked up from germline, CDR1 is MDHEN and CDR2 is SYDVKM. CDR3 length: 14 amino acids. CDR3: CASSFTGGGNEQFF. CDR3 DNA sequence: TGTGCCAGCAGTTTTACAGGGGGCGGAAATGAGCAGTTCTTC.

Ten or more counts support this clonotype. This chain joins TRBV2 and TRBJ2-1; 9 nucleotides agree with TRBD2. V was pared by 5 bases and J by 4 bases, with 9 bases of the junction left unmatched. The CDR3 has 16 amino acids. Germline V gene lookup returns CDR1 SNHLY and CDR2 FYNNEI. The CDR3 reads CASSSLLAGVYNEQFF. In DNA, the CDR3 is TGTGCCAGCAGTTCACTACTAGCGGGCGTATACAATGAGCAGTTCTTC.

This clonotype has a handful of counts. The rearrangement joins TRBV9 to TRBJ2-5; maybe TRBD2 (6 bases). The CDR3 runs to 13 residues. V lost 0 bases to trimming and J lost 4 bases, with 7 bases between them. Germline V gene data show CDR1 as SGDLS and CDR2 as YYNGEE. In DNA form, the CDR3 reads TGTGCCAGCAGCGTAGCGGGAGTAGAGACCCAGTACTTC. This gives the protein CASSVAGVETQYF.

This chain joins TRBV13 and TRBJ1-5; D remains unclear. CDR1 and CDR2 from the germline V gene are PRHDT and FYEKMQ (reference sequence). The CDR3 has 12 amino acids. With 5 bases removed from V and 7 bases from J, the gap between germline ends came to 9 bases. The CDR3 reads CASSLRLQPQHF. The CDR3 DNA reads TGTGCCAGCAGCCTACGCCTACAGCCCCAGCATTTT. Combining the CDR3 with reference TRBV13 and TRBJ1-5 gives the whole variable domain AAGVIQSPRHLIKEKRETATLKCYPIPRHDTVYWYQQGPGQDPQFLISFYEKMQSDKGSIPDRFSAQQFSDYHSELNMSSLELGDSALYFCASSLRLQPQHFGDGTRLSIL.

This clonotype was recorded a few times. This sequence joins TRBV11-2 and TRBJ2-1; D is unresolved. The CDR3 is made up of 16 amino acids. Trimming removed 2 bases from V and 0 bases from J, with 11 bases in between. Germline CDR1 and CDR2: SGHAT and FQNNGV. The CDR3 is CASSLNMASSYNEQFF. The CDR3 DNA sequence: TGTGCCAGCAGCTTAAACATGGCGAGCTCCTACAATGAGCAGTTCTTC.

V gene TRBV12-3 or TRBV12-4 combines with J gene TRBJ2-1; 7 bases agree with TRBD1. The trim removed 4 bases at V and 0 bases at J, leaving 3 bases unmatched. The CDR3 spans 15 residues. As DNA, the CDR3 is TGTGCCAGCAGTTGGGGACAGAGCTCCTACAATGAGCAGTTCTTC. Translating it yields CASSWGQSSYNEQFF.

V and J are TRBV7-3 and TRBJ2-1; 8 bases line up with TRBD1. In germline, CDR1 is SGHTA, CDR2 FQGTGA. The CDR3 runs 16 residues. Losses at the gene ends were 2 bases for V and 5 bases for J; bases not matched to a gene: 8. The CDR3 spells CASSLFGQGGHNEQFF. In DNA form, the CDR3 reads TGTGCCAGCAGCTTATTCGGACAGGGTGGCCACAATGAGCAGTTCTTC.

J is TRBJ2-6 and V is TRBV12-3 or TRBV12-4; weak D call: TRBD1 (5 bases). Trimming stripped 5 bases from V and 2 bases from J, with 10 bases between. The CDR3 consists of 15 residues. CDR3 amino acids: CASSPGRAGANVLTF. The CDR3 coding sequence is TGTGCCAGCAGTCCAGGCAGGGCTGGGGCCAACGTCCTGACTTTC.

The CDR3 sequence: CASSQRVGKNIQYF. The CDR3 coding sequence is TGTGCCAGCAGCCAGCGAGTCGGCAAAAACATTCAGTACTTC. This chain joins TRBV16 and TRBJ2-4; no firm D call. V was trimmed by 3 bases and J by 3 bases, leaving 9 bases between them. CDR3 length: 14 amino acids. Germline V gene lookup returns CDR1 KGHSY and CDR2 FQNENV. Based on the CDR3 plus reference TRBV16 and TRBJ2-4, the full variable domain is GEEVAQTPKHLVRGEGQKAKLYCAPIKGHSYVFWYQQVLKNEFKFLISFQNENVFDETGMPKERFSAKCLPNSPCSLEIQATKLEDSAVYFCASSQRVGKNIQYFGAGTRLSVL.

This clonotype was seen more than once but under ten times. The chain employs TRBV28 and TRBJ2-1, with 7 bases aligning to TRBD1. Germline-derived CDR1 and CDR2 are MDHEN and SYDVKM. Trimming cost V 3 bases and J 2 bases; bases outside gene matches: 4. This CDR3 contains 15 residues. The CDR3 bases are TGTGCCAGCAGTTTTCCCGGGACAGCCTACAATGAGCAGTTCTTC. Residues: CASSFPGTAYNEQFF.

This clonotype turned up a few times. The genes are TRBV2 and TRBJ2-1; D ambiguous. CDR1 and CDR2 (germline): SNHLY, FYNNEI. V lost 3 bases and J 7 bases, leaving 13 bases between the germline ends. The CDR3 has 14 residues. The CDR3 region has the DNA TGTGCCAGCAGTGACTGGCTCACTAAAAATGAGCAGTTCTTC. Translation gives CASSDWLTKNEQFF.

This clonotype came up many times. The V gene is TRBV11-2, the J gene TRBJ2-1, with no clear D. CDR1 is SGHAT and CDR2 is FQNNGV in the germline V gene. Deletions cut 1 base from V and 5 bases from J, with 3 bases between. This CDR3 region has 12 residues. The CDR3 protein is CASSLVHNEQFF. In DNA, the CDR3 is TGTGCCAGCAGCTTAGTGCACAATGAGCAGTTCTTC.

This chain joins TRBV6-5 and TRBJ1-1; D unresolved. V was cut by 6 bases and J by 10 bases, with 12 bases left in between. Germline assignment: CDR1 MNHEY and CDR2 SVGAGI. The CDR3 length is 11 residues. CDR3 coding DNA: TGTGCCAGCAGCGTCAATGAAAGAGCTTTCTTT. The encoded protein is CASSVNERAFF.

The chain is built from TRBV6-5 and TRBJ1-2; TRBD1 agrees at 7 bases. The CDR3 extends over 15 amino acids. The germline V gene has CDR1 MNHEY and CDR2 SVGAGI. J lost 1 base, V lost 8 bases, and 10 bases had no gene match. CDR3 amino acids: CASSRSGQLNYGYTF. CDR3 in DNA: TGTGCCAGCTCACGGTCGGGACAGCTTAACTATGGCTACACCTTC.

This clonotype has only a few counts. The V and J genes are TRBV7-9 and TRBJ2-5; 8 positions agree with TRBD1. The CDR3 has 14 amino acids. The V gene's germline CDR1 is SEHNR and CDR2 FQNEAQ (reference sequence). Unmatched junction bases numbered 2, after V lost 1 base and J lost 4 bases. CDR3 region: CASSLGGTGETQYF. CDR3 DNA: TGTGCCAGCAGCTTAGGAGGGACAGGAGAGACCCAGTACTTC.

The chain is built from TRBV20-1 and TRBJ2-1, with D perhaps being TRBD1 or TRBD2 (5 bases each). V was trimmed by 5 bases and J by 8 bases, leaving 16 bases between them. Germline V gene sequence: CDR1 DFQATT, CDR2 SNEGSKA (reference sequence). The length of the CDR3 is 13 residues. This CDR3 is CSAPGRSWDEQFF. The CDR3, as DNA: TGCAGTGCTCCGGGACGGTCCTGGGATGAGCAGTTCTTC.

This clonotype was detected ten times or more. CDR3 sequence: CSARHRGPGGEQYF. DNA for the CDR3: TGCAGTGCTAGACACCGGGGCCCGGGCGGGGAGCAGTACTTC. The gene calls are TRBV20-1 and TRBJ2-7; TRBD1 or TRBD2 may be the D gene (5 bases each). The CDR3 is made up of 14 amino acids. V was pared by 2 bases and J by 7 bases, with 18 bases between. Germline assignment: CDR1 DFQATT and CDR2 SNEGSKA (reference sequence).

J is TRBJ2-3 and V is TRBV5-1, with TRBD2 identical over 10 bases. After removal of 0 bases from V and 6 bases from J, the junction contained 4 bases not matched to a gene. The V gene's germline CDR1 is SGHRS and CDR2 YFSETQ. The CDR3 has 15 residues. CDR3 sequence (DNA): TGCGCCAGCAGCTTGGAACTAGCGGGACCGGATACGCAGTATTTT. This sequence encodes CASSLELAGPDTQYF.

This clonotype has just a few counts. The chain joins TRBV11-2 to TRBJ2-5; maybe TRBD2 (6 bases). Germline lookup yields CDR1 SGHAT and CDR2 FQNNGV. This CDR3 has 16 residues. V dropped 0 bases and J dropped 2 bases, with 13 bases sitting between them. CDR3 in DNA: TGTGCCAGCAGCTTAGATCTCGGACTACCACAAGAGACCCAGTACTTC. It specifies CASSLDLGLPQETQYF.

The rearrangement joins TRBV6-6 to TRBJ1-2, with 7 positions matching TRBD1. Germline lookup yields CDR1 MNHNY and CDR2 SVGAGI (reference sequence). The CDR3 sequence is 19 residues long. The J segment lost 2 bases and the V segment lost 2 bases, leaving 17 bases of the junction unmatched. This CDR3 is CASSYPRGRGQEENYGYTF. The CDR3 DNA reads as TGTGCCAGCAGTTACCCACGGGGAAGGGGGCAAGAAGAAAACTATGGCTACACCTTC.

This sequence joins TRBV20-1 and TRBJ2-7, with 7 bases matching TRBD1. Germline V gene lookup returns CDR1 DFQATT and CDR2 SNEGSKA (reference sequence). The CDR3 loop spans 15 amino acids. V lost 1 base and J lost 3; bases outside the gene matches: 9. CDR3 nucleotide sequence: TGCAGTGCTAGAGGCTTGACAGGGAAAAACTACGAGCAGTACTTC. The encoded protein is CSARGLTGKNYEQYF.

The chain carries TRBV5-1 and TRBJ1-5; no clear D gene. The V gene lost 4 bases and the J gene lost 4 bases, with 9 bases spanning the gap. Germline V gene data show CDR1 as SGHRS and CDR2 as YFSETQ. This CDR3 has 13 residues. In DNA form, the CDR3 reads TGCGCCAGCAGCCCGGACCTGAATCAGCCCCAGCATTTT. It encodes CASSPDLNQPQHF.